This is a list of T cell receptor beta chains from one sample in a study of shared clonotypes between healthy human individuals. TCRdb's copy holds only in-frame clones and misses some; the assay was immunoSEQ multiplex PCR. The table shows fewer than 2.5 million clones, with 93% occurring only once. Sequenced: naive CD4+ T cells from PBMCs. The source is a man aged 18 to 30 in good health. Some clones in this sample may be carry-over from other donors' samples. The conserved cysteine and the conserved F or W are not part of the CDR3 here.

TRBV7-2,ASSPITRSNEQF
TRBV12-5,ASGFGRGVNTDTQY
TRBV2,ASSTPLGNTIY
TRBV6-5,ASSYTGGLGPYEQY
TRBV5-6,ASSWIRRRTDTQY
TRBV11-2,ASLLGQVVNTQY
TRBV5-1,ASSPRSDNEQF
TRBV5-1,ASSLEGDTIY
TRBV27,ASSLGTPNYGYT
TRBV28,ASSLTGGTGELF
TRBV7-9,ASSSYNRQSTDTQY
TRBV30,AWFYRGLRTDTQY
TRBV9,ASSATTSSTETQY
TRBV5-1,ASSSSGSKRDYGYT
TRBV5-1,ASSLLTSGNYEQY
TRBV5-4,ASSLSRGLYNEQF
TRBV10-3,AISDTGLSTDTQY
TRBV7-2,ASSLGLAAYNEQF
TRBV4-1,ASSRLSNEKLF
TRBV19,ASSGQGANTEAF
TRBV5-1,ASSATGDSYEQY
TRBV7-2,ASSSLGEQF
TRBV7-8,ASSLAEYRGPGANVLT
TRBV15,ATSRAGDQPQH
TRBV28,ASSLSPRGDSYEQY
TRBV7-3,ASSLMQGITEAF
TRBV11-3,ASSFSGGSYNEQF
TRBV28,ASSRAGTRISSTDTQY
TRBV10-3,AISGGATSGRGATGELF
TRBV2,ASNLGLANEKLF
TRBV5-1,ASSLAGSNSGNTIY
TRBV2,ASSESGLDYT
TRBV28,ASSVIAVGETQY
TRBV30,AWVDLYSGAF
TRBV5-1,ASSLGTSGDTQY
TRBV18,ASSPRGTSGSNTDTQY
TRBV4-1,ASSQDRGQGGSYNEQF
TRBV4-1,ASSQEWQGAMNTEAF
TRBV7-3,ASSFLASGRTSTDTQY
TRBV6-5,ASRKGQVNTEAF
TRBV5-1,ASSWGLAVTNEQF
TRBV30,ASTKGSIEQY
TRBV7-2,ASTRGGATETQY
TRBV7-3,ASSSGVYNEQF
TRBV6-5,ASSYKGTNYGYT
TRBV7-2,ASSLAGSRFEQY
TRBV19,ASSMRTGVSYEQY
TRBV7-2,ASSLGRGLAQRSSYEQY
TRBV4-1,ASSTSWGTGAADTQY
TRBV5-1,ASSAGTSGVNEQF
TRBV7-8,ASSLNRFRDRNYNEQF
TRBV28,ASSFDLLAGESDTQY
TRBV11-2,ASSFRIFNEQY
TRBV30,AWTPGDTQY
TRBV10-3,AISDRVEETQY